Listed below are T cell receptor beta chains from one sample, sequenced in a study of T cell responses to AZD1222 COVID-19 vaccine. Method: immunoSEQ multiplex PCR; TCRdb's copy keeps in-frame clones and lacks some. The table includes 120,000 or so clones, roughly 84% detected once. The material sequenced was peripheral blood, taken 28 days after the second AZD1222 dose. The receptors come from an adult who received the AZD1222 COVID-19 vaccine. CDR3s include the opening cysteine and the closing phenylalanine or tryptophan. The D gene is left open where the match is weak. The size of a clone is reported for some rows only, either as once, few or many, or as a class for expanded clones.

v_call: TRBV7-9
d_call: TRBD1
j_call: TRBJ1-3
clone_size: few
cdr3_nt: TGTGCCAGCAGCTTAGAGACAGGGGCTGGAAACACCATATATTTT
cdr3_aa: CASSLETGAGNTIYF

v_call: TRBV5-6
d_call: NA
j_call: TRBJ1-2
clone_size: NA
cdr3_nt: TGTGCCAGCATCAAGGGGGGGTTTTATGGCTACACCTTC
cdr3_aa: CASIKGGFYGYTF

v_call: TRBV28
d_call: NA
j_call: TRBJ1-1
clone_size: NA
cdr3_nt: TGTGCCAGCAGTTTCCAAGGGTTCGCAGCTTTCTTT
cdr3_aa: CASSFQGFAAFF

v_call: TRBV7-8
d_call: TRBD1
j_call: TRBJ1-1
clone_size: NA
cdr3_nt: TGTGCCAGCAGCCGACAGGGAATTGAAGCTTTCTTT
cdr3_aa: CASSRQGIEAFF

v_call: TRBV6-6
d_call: TRBD1
j_call: TRBJ1-5
clone_size: NA
cdr3_nt: TGTGCCAGCAGTTACATACAGGGGCCGTCGGATCAGCCCCAGCATTTT
cdr3_aa: CASSYIQGPSDQPQHF

v_call: TRBV15
d_call: NA
j_call: TRBJ2-5
clone_size: NA
cdr3_nt: TGTGCCACCACCTACGGACTTCAAGAGACCCAGTACTTC
cdr3_aa: CATTYGLQETQYF

v_call: TRBV7-2
d_call: NA
j_call: TRBJ2-5
clone_size: NA
cdr3_nt: TGTGCCAGCAGCGGGGGATGGGGGGAGACCCAGTACTTC
cdr3_aa: CASSGGWGETQYF

v_call: TRBV6-6
d_call: NA
j_call: TRBJ2-7
clone_size: NA
cdr3_nt: TGTGCCAGCAGTTACACGGACATGTACGAGCAGTACTTC
cdr3_aa: CASSYTDMYEQYF

v_call: TRBV7-2
d_call: NA
j_call: TRBJ1-6
clone_size: NA
cdr3_nt: TGTGCCAGCAGCTTAGTACGGGTTAATTCACCCCTCCACTTT
cdr3_aa: CASSLVRVNSPLHF

v_call: TRBV2
d_call: NA
j_call: TRBJ2-1
clone_size: NA
cdr3_nt: TGTGCCAGCAGCAATCCGGGTTGGGGAAATGAGCAGTTCTTC
cdr3_aa: CASSNPGWGNEQFF

v_call: TRBV28
d_call: TRBD1
j_call: TRBJ2-1
clone_size: NA
cdr3_nt: TGTGCCAGCCGCACTCAGGGACAGCGCGCCTACAATGAGCAGTTCTTC
cdr3_aa: CASRTQGQRAYNEQFF

v_call: TRBV7-9
d_call: TRBD1
j_call: TRBJ1-1
clone_size: NA
cdr3_nt: TGTGCCAGCAGCTCGGACAGGTTCGGGAACACTGAAGCTTTCTTT
cdr3_aa: CASSSDRFGNTEAFF

v_call: TRBV28
d_call: TRBD1
j_call: TRBJ2-7
clone_size: few
cdr3_nt: TGTGCCAGCAGGGGCAGGGGGCACTACGAGCAGTACTTC
cdr3_aa: CASRGRGHYEQYF

v_call: TRBV19
d_call: NA
j_call: TRBJ2-2
clone_size: NA
cdr3_nt: TGTGCCAGTAACCCGACGAGGGGCCTGAACACCGGGGAGCTGTTTTTT
cdr3_aa: CASNPTRGLNTGELFF

v_call: TRBV19
d_call: TRBD1
j_call: TRBJ1-2
clone_size: NA
cdr3_nt: TGTGCCAGTAGTCCCAGGGGGTATGGCTACACCTTC
cdr3_aa: CASSPRGYGYTF

v_call: TRBV6-4
d_call: NA
j_call: TRBJ2-2
clone_size: once
cdr3_nt: TGTGCCAGCAGTGCGGAAAAAGGGGGCACCGGGGAGCTGTTTTTT
cdr3_aa: CASSAEKGGTGELFF

v_call: TRBV3-1/TRBV3-2
d_call: TRBD2
j_call: TRBJ2-2
clone_size: NA
cdr3_nt: TGTGCCAGCAGCTTGCGGGGGGCTGACGGGGAGCTGTTTTTT
cdr3_aa: CASSLRGADGELFF

v_call: TRBV7-2
d_call: TRBD2
j_call: TRBJ2-2
clone_size: NA
cdr3_nt: TGTGCCAGCAGCTGGACTAGCGGGAACACCGGGGAGCTGTTTTTT
cdr3_aa: CASSWTSGNTGELFF

v_call: TRBV30
d_call: TRBD1
j_call: TRBJ1-2
clone_size: NA
cdr3_nt: TGTGCCTGGAGTAGGGACAGGCCATATGGCTACACCTTC
cdr3_aa: CAWSRDRPYGYTF

v_call: TRBV6-6
d_call: NA
j_call: TRBJ2-5
clone_size: NA
cdr3_nt: TGTGCCAGCAGTCCCCGGAATGGAGTGGAGACCCAGTACTTC
cdr3_aa: CASSPRNGVETQYF

v_call: TRBV7-9
d_call: TRBD1
j_call: TRBJ1-1
clone_size: medium-sized
cdr3_nt: TGTGCCAGCAGCTTACCACACCGCCTCGGACAGGCAGCCCCGGAAGCTTTCTTT
cdr3_aa: CASSLPHRLGQAAPEAFF

v_call: TRBV9
d_call: TRBD1
j_call: TRBJ2-1
clone_size: NA
cdr3_nt: TGTGCCAGCAGCGTAGGCGGTAGGGGACAGGGCCGTAATGAGCAGTTCTTC
cdr3_aa: CASSVGGRGQGRNEQFF

v_call: TRBV28
d_call: NA
j_call: TRBJ2-3
clone_size: NA
cdr3_nt: TGTGCCAGCAGTTTAGTAGGGGTGGGGGATACGCAGTATTTT
cdr3_aa: CASSLVGVGDTQYF

v_call: TRBV7-2
d_call: NA
j_call: TRBJ1-3
clone_size: NA
cdr3_nt: TGTGCCAGCAGCCCCAGTGCTCTGGACTTCGGAAACACCATATATTTT
cdr3_aa: CASSPSALDFGNTIYF

v_call: TRBV4-1
d_call: NA
j_call: TRBJ1-4
clone_size: NA
cdr3_nt: TGCGCCAGCAGCCAGACAGGAGCCTATAATGAAAAACTGTTTTTT
cdr3_aa: CASSQTGAYNEKLFF

v_call: TRBV19
d_call: TRBD1
j_call: TRBJ1-4
clone_size: NA
cdr3_nt: TGTGCCAGCGGGCCCGGGACAGGGCCCTCGGGCGGGGTTTTT
cdr3_aa: CASGPGTGPSGGVF

v_call: TRBV28
d_call: NA
j_call: TRBJ1-2
clone_size: NA
cdr3_nt: TGTGCCAGCGTAGATGCGGGCGCGGGCTATGGCTACACCTTC
cdr3_aa: CASVDAGAGYGYTF

v_call: TRBV29-1
d_call: NA
j_call: TRBJ2-3
clone_size: NA
cdr3_nt: TGCAGCGTTGTGCCAAACTTCTCCCCAGATACGCAGTATTTT
cdr3_aa: CSVVPNFSPDTQYF

v_call: TRBV27
d_call: NA
j_call: TRBJ2-2
clone_size: NA
cdr3_nt: TGTGCCAGCAGTTTATCTAGAGGGGTCGGGGAGCTGTTTTTT
cdr3_aa: CASSLSRGVGELFF

v_call: TRBV7-2
d_call: TRBD1
j_call: TRBJ2-7
clone_size: once
cdr3_nt: TGTGCCAGCAGCACCCGACAGGGGGCGGGCGAGCAGTACTTC
cdr3_aa: CASSTRQGAGEQYF

v_call: TRBV30
d_call: NA
j_call: TRBJ1-1
clone_size: few
cdr3_nt: TGTGCCTGGAGGGGGGACGGTAAGAACACTGAAGCTTTCTTT
cdr3_aa: CAWRGDGKNTEAFF

v_call: TRBV5-1
d_call: TRBD1
j_call: TRBJ1-5
clone_size: few
cdr3_nt: TGCGCCAGCAGCTTGGGACAGGGGGCTTGGCAGCCCCAGCATTTT
cdr3_aa: CASSLGQGAWQPQHF

v_call: TRBV14
d_call: NA
j_call: TRBJ2-4
clone_size: NA
cdr3_nt: TGTGCCAGCAGCCAACGAAACCTGGGAGAGGTTCAGTACTTC
cdr3_aa: CASSQRNLGEVQYF

v_call: TRBV7-8
d_call: TRBD2
j_call: TRBJ2-7
clone_size: NA
cdr3_nt: TGTGCCAGCAGCTTAGTCCTAGCGGGCGACAGCTCCTACGAGCAGTACTTC
cdr3_aa: CASSLVLAGDSSYEQYF

v_call: TRBV18
d_call: NA
j_call: TRBJ2-7
clone_size: NA
cdr3_nt: TGTGCCAGCTCACCAAACTCCGAGCAGTACTTC
cdr3_aa: CASSPNSEQYF

v_call: TRBV9
d_call: TRBD2
j_call: TRBJ2-1
clone_size: NA
cdr3_nt: TGTGCCAGCAGCGCCACTAGCGACTCCTACAATGAGCAGTTCTTC
cdr3_aa: CASSATSDSYNEQFF

v_call: TRBV5-5
d_call: NA
j_call: TRBJ2-3
clone_size: NA
cdr3_nt: TGTGCCAGCAGCTTGGGCGGGGCAGCAGATACGCAGTATTTT
cdr3_aa: CASSLGGAADTQYF

v_call: TRBV28
d_call: NA
j_call: TRBJ2-5
clone_size: once
cdr3_nt: TGTGCCAGCAGTTTCCCTCAGGGGGGCGCTGAGACCCAGTACTTC
cdr3_aa: CASSFPQGGAETQYF

v_call: TRBV6-6
d_call: NA
j_call: TRBJ1-2
clone_size: NA
cdr3_nt: TGTGCCAGCAGTCAACAAGCAGCCACCATACGGGATGGCTACACCTTC
cdr3_aa: CASSQQAATIRDGYTF

v_call: TRBV5-6
d_call: TRBD1
j_call: TRBJ2-5
clone_size: NA
cdr3_nt: TGTGCCAGCAACCTGGACAGGCGGAGTGCGGAGACCCAGTACTTC
cdr3_aa: CASNLDRRSAETQYF

v_call: TRBV7-9
d_call: NA
j_call: TRBJ1-3
clone_size: NA
cdr3_nt: TGTGCCAGCAGCTTATACTCTGGAAACACCATATATTTT
cdr3_aa: CASSLYSGNTIYF

v_call: TRBV19
d_call: TRBD1
j_call: TRBJ1-4
clone_size: NA
cdr3_nt: TGTGCCAGCCGGGACAGGGGTTATAATGAAAAACTGTTTTTT
cdr3_aa: CASRDRGYNEKLFF

v_call: TRBV2
d_call: NA
j_call: TRBJ1-1
clone_size: few
cdr3_nt: TGTGCCAGCAGTGTATCAGGGACTGAAGCTTTCTTT
cdr3_aa: CASSVSGTEAFF

v_call: TRBV28
d_call: NA
j_call: TRBJ1-2
clone_size: NA
cdr3_nt: TGTGCCAGCAGTTTATGGTTTATTGAAGGGGGGGATGGCTACACCTTC
cdr3_aa: CASSLWFIEGGDGYTF

v_call: TRBV7-2
d_call: TRBD1
j_call: TRBJ2-7
clone_size: NA
cdr3_nt: TGTGCCAGCAGCTTACTCGGGACAGCCTACGAGCAGTACTTC
cdr3_aa: CASSLLGTAYEQYF

v_call: TRBV28
d_call: NA
j_call: TRBJ2-7
clone_size: NA
cdr3_nt: TGTGCCAGCAGTTTAGGGCAGGGACTCTACGAGCAGTACTTC
cdr3_aa: CASSLGQGLYEQYF